This T cell receptor beta chain originates from a study of Ad26.COV2.S vaccination and SARS-CoV-2 variants. Study context: Ad26.COV2.S given intramuscularly, once or twice 56 days apart.

Treatment given: approximately 18 received Ad26.COV2.S at low or high dose, single or two shots; about 5 received placebo; per-sample allocation not given. Following the first vaccine or placebo injection, samples were taken on day 63. To note about this clone: Its antigen is currently unknown.

Sequencing was performed with immunoSEQ multiplex PCR; in TCRdb, only in-frame clones are kept and a portion is missing. The sample lists 200,000 to 250,000 clones; 88% were seen once. The V and J ends lost 8 bases and 8 bases, in that order; junction bases with no gene match: 9. This CDR3 comprises 14 residues. Looked up from germline, CDR1 is MDHEN and CDR2 is SYDVKM. Study results and caveats: Those who received the vaccine showed greater spike-specific TCR breadth than those given placebo.

The receptor comes from a person aged 18-65 years who received the Ad26.COV2.S COVID-19 vaccine or a placebo. The chain has TRBV28 and TRBJ1-4; 9 bases align to TRBD1. The input for sequencing was peripheral blood, taken in a trial of Ad26.COV2.S vaccine versus placebo. The CDR3 DNA sequence: TGTGCCAGCGGGTTCAGGGACAGGGAGGAAAAACTGTTTTTT. Residues: CASGFRDREEKLFF.